Detailed here is one T cell receptor (beta chain). The Seattle patients joined while their infection was active and were tracked longitudinally afterward. This entry belongs to a study of blood T cell repertoires in COVID-19. In the study overall: Sites in the United States, Italy and Spain provided acute and convalescent COVID-19 samples. PBMCs, B-cell-depleted T cells, or T cells provided the cDNA or gDNA that made up the material.

As originally analysed: Amplifying reference gene primers gave estimates of nucleated cell counts. Here immunoSEQ multiplex PCR was the method, and the copy in TCRdb shows in-frame clones only, minus some. V and J calls and clone size follow that table, whereas D and trimming were derived from the DNA. Among approximately 290,000 clones listed, about 85% were seen once. The sequencing input was peripheral blood. The TCR sequence derives from a human donor with COVID-19, enrolled during active disease. The donor label of this sample is uncertain.

The CDR3 region is CASSPGLAGEIGELFF. The CDR3 DNA is TGTGCCAGCTCACCGGGACTAGCGGGAGAAATCGGGGAGCTGTTTTTT. The chain is built from TRBV18 and TRBJ2-2; 14 bases match TRBD2. The junction had 4 bases not matched to a gene; V was cut back by 3 bases and J by 7 bases. Germline V gene lookup returns CDR1 KGHSH and CDR2 LQKENI. The CDR3 totals 16 residues.